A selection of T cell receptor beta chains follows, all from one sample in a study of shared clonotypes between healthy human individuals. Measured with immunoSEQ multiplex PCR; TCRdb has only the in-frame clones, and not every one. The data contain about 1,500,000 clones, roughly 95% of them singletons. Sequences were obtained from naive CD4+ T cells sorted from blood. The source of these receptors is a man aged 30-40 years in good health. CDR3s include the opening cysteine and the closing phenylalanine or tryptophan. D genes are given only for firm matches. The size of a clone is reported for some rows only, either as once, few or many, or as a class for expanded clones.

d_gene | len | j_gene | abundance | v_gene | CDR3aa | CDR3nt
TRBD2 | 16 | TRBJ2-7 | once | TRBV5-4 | CASSNGLAEGSYEQYF | TGTGCCAGCAGCAACGGACTAGCCGAGGGCTCCTACGAGCAGTACTTC
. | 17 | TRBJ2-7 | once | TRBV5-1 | CASSLGRGSLDPYEQYF | TGCGCCAGCAGCTTGGGTAGGGGCTCCCTTGACCCCTACGAGCAGTACTTC
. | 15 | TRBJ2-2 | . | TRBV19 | CASSTGGLNTGELFF | TGTGCCAGTAGTACTGGGGGGCTTAACACCGGGGAGCTGTTTTTT
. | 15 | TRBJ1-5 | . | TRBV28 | CASSRPWVGNQPQHF | TGTGCCAGCAGCCGACCCTGGGTAGGTAATCAGCCCCAGCATTTT
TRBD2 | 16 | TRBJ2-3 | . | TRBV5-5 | CASSIGLAGVTDTQYF | TGTGCCAGCAGCATTGGGCTAGCGGGAGTGACAGATACGCAGTATTTT
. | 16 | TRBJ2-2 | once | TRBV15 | CATSREFTSNTGELFF | TGTGCCACCAGCAGAGAGTTTACTTCCAACACCGGGGAGCTGTTTTTT
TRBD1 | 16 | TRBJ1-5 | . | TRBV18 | CASSPGQSLYNQPQHF | TGTGCCAGCTCACCGGGACAGAGCCTCTACAATCAGCCCCAGCATTTT
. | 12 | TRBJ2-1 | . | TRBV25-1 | CASSVTPLMQFF | TGTGCCAGCAGTGTCACTCCTCTGATGCAGTTCTTC
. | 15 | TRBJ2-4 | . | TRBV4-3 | CASSQVVGAKNIQYF | TGCGCCAGCAGCCAAGTTGTGGGGGCCAAAAACATTCAGTACTTC
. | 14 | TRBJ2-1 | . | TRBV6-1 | CASSTDAAYNEQFF | TGTGCCAGCAGTACTGACGCGGCCTACAATGAGCAGTTCTTC
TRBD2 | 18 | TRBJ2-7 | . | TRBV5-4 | CASSLGLAGPLISYEQYF | TGTGCCAGCAGCTTGGGACTAGCGGGCCCTTTAATCTCCTACGAGCAGTACTTC
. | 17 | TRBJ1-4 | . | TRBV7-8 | CASSLGEWLATNEKLFF | TGTGCCAGCAGCTTAGGGGAGTGGCTTGCAACTAATGAAAAACTGTTTTTT
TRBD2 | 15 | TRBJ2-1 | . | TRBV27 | CASRFGGRATHEQFF | TGTGCCAGCAGGTTCGGCGGGAGGGCCACGCATGAGCAGTTCTTC
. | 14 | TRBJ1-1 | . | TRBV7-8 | CASSPTRKNTEAFF | TGTGCCAGCAGCCCTACACGAAAGAACACTGAAGCTTTCTTT
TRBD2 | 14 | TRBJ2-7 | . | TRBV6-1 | CASSVPSGYYEQYF | TGTGCCAGCAGTGTGCCTAGCGGCTACTACGAGCAGTACTTC
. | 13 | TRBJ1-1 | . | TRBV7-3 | CASSPSWGTEAFF | TGTGCCAGCAGCCCCTCGTGGGGCACTGAAGCTTTCTTT
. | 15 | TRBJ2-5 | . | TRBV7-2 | CASSQTGGLVETQYF | TGTGCCAGCAGCCAAACCGGGGGCCTGGTGGAGACCCAGTACTTC
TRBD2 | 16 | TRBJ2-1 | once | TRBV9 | CASSERLAGGYNEQFF | TGTGCCAGCAGCGAGAGACTAGCGGGAGGGTACAATGAGCAGTTCTTC
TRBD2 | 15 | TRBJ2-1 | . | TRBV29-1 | CSVARLAGVDNEQFF | TGCAGCGTCGCACGACTAGCGGGGGTTGACAATGAGCAGTTCTTC
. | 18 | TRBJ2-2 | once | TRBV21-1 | CASSTLRLAGVIAGELFF | TGTGCCAGCAGCACTCTAAGACTAGCGGGAGTCATTGCCGGGGAGCTGTTTTTT
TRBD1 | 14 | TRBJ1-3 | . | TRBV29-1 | CSVGDRVSGNTIYF | TGCAGCGTTGGGGACAGGGTCTCTGGAAACACCATATATTTT
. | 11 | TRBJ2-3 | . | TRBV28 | CASRGFDTQYF | TGTGCCAGCCGGGGGTTTGATACGCAGTATTTT
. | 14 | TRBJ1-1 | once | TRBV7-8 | CASSLSMGNTEAFF | TGTGCCAGCAGCCTATCTATGGGGAACACTGAAGCTTTCTTT
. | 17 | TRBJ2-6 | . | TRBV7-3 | CASSPGWGFSGANVLTF | TGTGCCAGCAGCCCAGGGTGGGGGTTCTCTGGGGCCAACGTCCTGACTTTC
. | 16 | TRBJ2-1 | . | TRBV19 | CASSIKPGVVGNEQFF | TGTGCCAGTAGTATTAAGCCCGGGGTAGTAGGCAATGAGCAGTTCTTC
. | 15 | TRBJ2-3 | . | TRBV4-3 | CASSHTGGSTDTQYF | TGCGCCAGCAGCCACACGGGCGGAAGCACAGATACGCAGTATTTT
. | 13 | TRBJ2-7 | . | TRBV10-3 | CAVAGTSSYEQYF | TGTGCCGTAGCCGGGACATCTTCCTACGAGCAGTACTTC
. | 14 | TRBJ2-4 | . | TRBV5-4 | CASSLEGRKNIQYF | TGTGCCAGCAGCTTGGAGGGGAGAAAAAACATTCAGTACTTC
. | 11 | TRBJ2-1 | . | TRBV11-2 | CASSLGGQEFF | TGTGCCAGCAGCTTAGGAGGGCAGGAGTTCTTC
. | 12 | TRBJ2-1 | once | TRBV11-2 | CASSSPRYEQFF | TGTGCCAGCAGCTCCCCGCGGTATGAGCAGTTCTTC
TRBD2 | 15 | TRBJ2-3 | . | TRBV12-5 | CASGLGLAGTDTQYF | TGTGCTAGTGGTTTGGGACTAGCGGGAACAGATACGCAGTATTTT
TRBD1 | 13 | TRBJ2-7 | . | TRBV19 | CASSAGGPYEQYF | TGTGCCAGTAGCGCAGGGGGACCCTACGAGCAGTACTTC
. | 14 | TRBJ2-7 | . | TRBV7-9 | CASSPGGISYEQYF | TGTGCCAGCAGCCCCGGAGGGATTTCCTACGAGCAGTACTTC
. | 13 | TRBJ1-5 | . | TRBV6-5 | CASGDTRNQPQHF | TGTGCCAGCGGGGACACACGGAATCAGCCCCAGCATTTT
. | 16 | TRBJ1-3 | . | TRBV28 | CASSSPGPLRYYTIYF | TGTGCCAGCAGTAGTCCGGGACCCCTGCGGTATTACACCATATATTTT
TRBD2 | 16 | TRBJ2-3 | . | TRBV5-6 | CASSLKGREYQDTQYF | TGTGCCAGCAGCTTGAAAGGGCGGGAGTATCAAGATACGCAGTATTTT
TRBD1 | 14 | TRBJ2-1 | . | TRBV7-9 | CASSKPTGDNEQFF | TGTGCCAGCAGCAAGCCGACAGGGGACAATGAGCAGTTCTTC
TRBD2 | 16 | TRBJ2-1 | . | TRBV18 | CASSPSALAGVGEQFF | TGTGCCAGCTCACCGTCGGCACTAGCGGGAGTCGGTGAGCAGTTCTTC
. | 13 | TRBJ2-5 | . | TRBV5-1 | CASSLAPQETQYF | TGCGCCAGCAGCTTGGCCCCGCAAGAGACCCAGTACTTC
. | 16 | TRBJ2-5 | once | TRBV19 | CASSIGAGPIAKTQYF | TGTGCCAGTAGTATAGGGGCAGGCCCAATTGCTAAGACCCAGTACTTC
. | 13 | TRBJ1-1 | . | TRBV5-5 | CASRPQGNTEAFF | TGTGCCAGCAGACCACAGGGGAACACTGAAGCTTTCTTT
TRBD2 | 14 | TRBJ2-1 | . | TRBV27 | CASSRTSGSDEQFF | TGTGCCAGCAGTAGGACTAGCGGGAGCGATGAGCAGTTCTTC
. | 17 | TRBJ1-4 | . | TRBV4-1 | CASSQGVGDGVNEKLFF | TGCGCCAGCAGCCAAGGTGTAGGGGACGGGGTTAATGAAAAACTGTTTTTT
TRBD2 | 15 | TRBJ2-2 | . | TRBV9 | CASSVSGRAPGELFF | TGTGCCAGCAGCGTTAGCGGGAGGGCCCCCGGGGAGCTGTTTTTT
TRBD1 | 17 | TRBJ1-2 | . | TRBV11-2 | CASTTREGAAYNYGYTF | TGTGCCAGCACCACTAGGGAGGGGGCGGCTTATAACTATGGCTACACCTTC
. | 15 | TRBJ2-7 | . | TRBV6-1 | CASSEGWERIYEQYF | TGTGCCAGCAGTGAAGGTTGGGAGCGGATATACGAGCAGTACTTC
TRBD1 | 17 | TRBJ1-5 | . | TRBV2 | CASRFDRGAYSNQPQHF | TGTGCCAGCAGGTTTGACAGGGGGGCCTATAGCAATCAGCCCCAGCATTTT
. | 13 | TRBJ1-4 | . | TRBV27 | CASSFGHTGKLFF | TGTGCCAGCAGTTTCGGGCATACTGGAAAACTGTTTTTT
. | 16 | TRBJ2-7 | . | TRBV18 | CASSLGLGAGSYEQYF | TGTGCCAGCTCACTCGGGCTAGGGGCCGGTTCCTACGAGCAGTACTTC
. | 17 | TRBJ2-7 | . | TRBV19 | CASTNAYRGTYPYEQYF | TGTGCCAGTACGAATGCTTACCGGGGGACTTACCCCTACGAGCAGTACTTC
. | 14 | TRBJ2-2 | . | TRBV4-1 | CASSQVWNTGELFF | TGCGCCAGCAGCCAAGTTTGGAACACCGGGGAGCTGTTTTTT
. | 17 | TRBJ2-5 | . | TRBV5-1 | CASSLALPPGYVETQYF | TGCGCCAGCAGCTTGGCTCTACCTCCAGGGTATGTGGAGACCCAGTACTTC
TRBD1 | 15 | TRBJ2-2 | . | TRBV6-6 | CASSSRDRDPGELFF | TGTGCCAGCAGTTCCCGGGACAGGGATCCCGGGGAGCTGTTTTTT
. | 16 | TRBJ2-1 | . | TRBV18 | CASSPTSNAQYNEQFF | TGTGCCAGCTCACCTACGAGTAACGCGCAGTACAATGAGCAGTTCTTC
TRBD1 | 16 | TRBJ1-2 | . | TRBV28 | CASSPTGTGAWGGYTF | TGTGCCAGCAGTCCGACCGGGACAGGGGCCTGGGGGGGCTACACCTTC
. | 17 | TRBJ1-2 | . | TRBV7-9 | CASSLVRGQSFNYGYTF | TGTGCCAGCAGCTTAGTACGTGGACAGAGCTTTAACTATGGCTACACCTTC
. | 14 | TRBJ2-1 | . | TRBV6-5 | CASSYSSVLNEQFF | TGTGCCAGCAGTTACTCTTCAGTTTTGAATGAGCAGTTCTTC
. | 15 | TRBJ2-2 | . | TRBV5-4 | CASSLGGPDTGELFF | TGTGCCAGCAGCTTAGGCGGACCCGACACCGGGGAGCTGTTTTTT
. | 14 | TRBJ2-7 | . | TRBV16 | CASSLGTSWGEQYF | TGTGCCAGCAGCCTCGGGACAAGCTGGGGCGAGCAGTACTTC